The 9 T cell receptor beta chains given below trace back to one sample, sequenced in a study of esophageal squamous cell carcinoma under preoperative chemotherapy. Time point given: after preoperative PTX-NDP chemotherapy. Using its own MiXCR run on the PCR reads, TCRdb lists one record per CDR3 protein. The sample carries 32,000 or so distinct CDR3 sequences, roughly 52% recorded once. Sample collection occurred from a patient given preoperative chemotherapy. These receptors were obtained from a human donor with esophageal squamous cell carcinoma. The donor label of this sample is uncertain.

This rearrangement joins TRBV12-3 or TRBV12-4 to TRBJ2-3; 8 nucleotides match TRBD1. The J call is doubtful: the DNA matches TRBJ2-4 better. CDR3 length: 16 amino acids. The CDR3 DNA reads TGTGCCAGCAGTGCTACGGGGCAGGGGGCCAAAGACACTCAGTACTTC. Protein: CASSATGQGAKDTQYF.

On this clonotype itself: A much larger clone differs by one base, so this may be a read error. J is TRBJ2-1 and V is TRBV6-2 or TRBV6-3, with D perhaps matching TRBD1 or TRBD2 (5 bases each). The germline V and J ends were trimmed by 5 bases and 9 bases, with 23 bases remaining between them. Germline loops: CDR1 MNHEY, CDR2 SVGEGT. The CDR3 is made up of 16 amino acids. The CDR3 DNA follows: TGTGCCAGCAGTGACTGGGTCGGGGCTATTGGGGGTGAGCAGTTCTTC. Amino acids: CASSDWVGAIGGEQFF.

This clonotype was recorded many times. Germline and junction disagree at one end, which may indicate a read error. The chain couples TRBV7-7 to TRBJ2-5, with 8 bases fitting TRBD2. CDR1 and CDR2 (germline): SSHAT, FNYEAQ (reference sequence). The CDR3 is made up of 15 amino acids. As DNA, the CDR3 is TGTGCTAGCAGCGTTAGGGACGGGGGGGGAGAGACCCAGTACTTC. As protein: CASSVRDGGGETQYF.

This clonotype is categorized as medium-sized. The V gene is TRBV7-2, the J gene TRBJ2-1; 13 nucleotides agree with TRBD2. Trimming cost V 2 bases and J 8 bases; bases outside gene matches: 18. Germline V gene lookup returns CDR1 SGHTA and CDR2 FQGNSA. This CDR3 comprises 20 residues. CDR3 sequence reads: CASSLRTSGGDYERSHEQFF. CDR3 nucleotides: TGTGCCAGCAGCTTAAGGACTAGCGGGGGCGACTATGAGAGGTCCCATGAGCAGTTCTTC.

This clonotype is termed medium-sized. This sequence may be a read error, since a much larger clone differs from it by one base. The V gene is TRBV7-2, the J gene TRBJ2-5, with TRBD2 matching 11 bases. The CDR3 has 16 amino acids. J lost 11 bases, V lost 3 bases, and 14 bases had no gene match. CDR1 and CDR2 (germline): SGHTA, FQGNSA. In DNA, the CDR3 is TGTGCCAGCAGCTTTTCCGGGACTAGCGGCTACAATGAGCAGTACTTC. Amino acid sequence: CASSFSGTSGYNEQYF.

This clonotype is judged medium-sized. The junction departs from the called germline gene at one end, perhaps through a read error. The chain couples TRBV7-9 to TRBJ2-3, with 7 bases fitting TRBD1. The CDR3 is made up of 15 amino acids. Germline V lookup: CDR1 SEHNR, CDR2 FQNEAQ (reference sequence). CDR3 sequence (DNA): TGTGCCAGCAGTTTAGGACAGGTCCCGTCCGATACGCAGTATTTT. This codes for CASSLGQVPSDTQYF. The variable domain in full, with the rest retrieved from reference TRBV7-9 and TRBJ2-3, is DTGVSQNPRHKITKRGQNVTFRCDPISEHNRLYWYRQTLGQGPEFLTYFQNEAQLEKSRLLSDRFSAERPKGSFSTLEIQRTEQGDSAMYLCASSLGQVPSDTQYFGPGTRLTVL.

As for this clonotype: At one boundary the junction diverges from the germline segment, which might be a read error. The J gene is TRBJ2-3, the V gene TRBV7-3, with D tentatively TRBD2 (6 bases). Germline-derived CDR1 and CDR2 are SGHTA and FQGTGA. This CDR3 spans 17 amino acids. The CDR3 sequence: CASSLIPGRGAKDTQYF. The CDR3 DNA reads TGTGCCAGCAGCCTCATCCCGGGGCGGGGAGCCAAAGACACTCAGTATTTC.

The gene calls are TRBV11-2 and TRBJ2-2; no clear D gene. V gave up 4 bases and J gave up 4 bases, with 13 bases separating them. CDR1 is SGHAT and CDR2 is FQNNGV in the germline V gene. This CDR3 comprises 15 residues. DNA for the CDR3: TGTGCCAGCAGCTCACTTGCACCTGGCACCGGGGAGCTGTTTTTT. This encodes CASSSLAPGTGELFF.

Turning to this clonotype: Mismatch with germline at one junction end may stem from a read error. This rearrangement joins TRBV6-1 to TRBJ2-5, with D perhaps TRBD2 (5 bases). Germline CDR1 is MNHNS and CDR2 is SASEGT. CDR3 length: 14 residues. CDR3 DNA sequence: TGTGCCAGCAGTCCGGGCCTAGCCCACGAGACGCAGTATTTC. Protein product: CASSPGLAHETQYF.